This is a list of T cell receptor beta chains from one sample in a study of brain T cells in children with intractable seizures. Assay: immunoSEQ multiplex PCR; the TCRdb copy retains only in-frame clones and omits some. Of roughly 120,000 clones listed, 85% to 95% are singletons. The material was peripheral blood, obtained at surgery. Receptor source: a boy younger than two with hemimegalencephaly and intractable seizures. Each CDR3 is given with its conserved first and last residue. A D gene is named only where the DNA matches it firmly. Expanded clones are given a class, and other clones once, few, many or no size at all.

.	TRBV27	.	TRBJ2-7	TGTGCCAGCAGTTTAACGGGGAGCGGGCATTACGAGCAGTACTTC	CASSLTGSGHYEQYF
TRBD2	TRBV7-2	.	TRBJ2-2	TGTGCCAGCAGCTTCAGACTAGCGGTGAACACCGGGGAGCTGTTTTTT	CASSFRLAVNTGELFF
TRBD2	TRBV27	few	TRBJ2-7	TGTGCCAGCAGCCAAAGCGGGAGGGCTAACTACGAGCAGTACTTC	CASSQSGRANYEQYF
.	TRBV29-1	.	TRBJ2-7	TGCAGCGTTTCTGGCGGGCCCTACTACGAGCAGTACTTC	CSVSGGPYYEQYF
.	TRBV19	few	TRBJ1-5	TGTGCCAGTAGTCGCGGGCAGTTAAATCAGCCCCAGCATTTT	CASSRGQLNQPQHF
.	TRBV19	.	TRBJ1-5	TGTGCCAGTAGTATAGATCACGACAGTGGCAATCAGCCCCAGCATTTT	CASSIDHDSGNQPQHF
.	TRBV19	.	TRBJ2-3	TGTGCCAGTAGTCCAGGGGGGGTCGGCACAGATACGCAGTATTTT	CASSPGGVGTDTQYF
.	TRBV7-2	once	TRBJ2-7	TGTGCCAGCAGCTTAGTAGGGGGGGGACAGGCCTCCTACGAGCAGTACTTC	CASSLVGGGQASYEQYF
.	TRBV2	once	TRBJ2-3	TGTGCCAGCATGCAGGGTCGGGGAGATACGCAGTATTTT	CASMQGRGDTQYF
TRBD2	TRBV6-2/TRBV6-3	.	TRBJ2-7	TGTGCCAGCAGTAAGGGACTAGCGGGCTACGAGCAGTACTTC	CASSKGLAGYEQYF
.	TRBV11-2	.	TRBJ1-2	TGTGCCAGCAGCTTAGCCGGGACGGTAAACTATGGCTACACCTTC	CASSLAGTVNYGYTF
.	TRBV28	.	TRBJ2-2	TGTGCCAGCAAGTCCCGGACGAACACCGGGGAGCTGTTTTTT	CASKSRTNTGELFF
TRBD2	TRBV6-5	.	TRBJ2-7	TGTGCCAGCAGAGGATACGGGAGGCTCTACGAGCAGTACTTC	CASRGYGRLYEQYF
.	TRBV3-1/TRBV3-2	.	TRBJ1-2	TGTGCCAGCGGACTGACAGCGGACGATGGCTACACCTTC	CASGLTADDGYTF
TRBD2	TRBV11-3	.	TRBJ2-7	TGTGCCAGCAGCGGATCTAGCGGAGCCATATACGAGCAGTACTTC	CASSGSSGAIYEQYF
TRBD1	TRBV6-4	once	TRBJ1-5	TGTGCCAGCAGTGACTCTGGCGGGGGGACAGGGATAAATCAGCCCCAGCATTTT	CASSDSGGGTGINQPQHF
TRBD1	TRBV27	.	TRBJ2-1	TGTGCCAGCAGTACCGGGACAGGGTACAATGAGCAGTTCTTC	CASSTGTGYNEQFF
TRBD2	TRBV29-1	.	TRBJ2-7	TGCAGCGTACCTCGGACTAGCGGATCCTACGAGCAGTACTTC	CSVPRTSGSYEQYF
.	TRBV7-3	.	TRBJ2-3	TGTGCCAGCAGCTCCACGGGAAGGGGGGCAGATACGCAGTATTTT	CASSSTGRGADTQYF
.	TRBV10-3	.	TRBJ2-1	TGTGCCATCAGTCTAACCTCGGGAGGGGACAGGGTTTATTTTGAGCAGTTCTTC	CAISLTSGGDRVYFEQFF
.	TRBV27	.	TRBJ2-1	TGTGCCAGCAGAAAACTCGGGACTCCCGCCTACAATGAGCAGTTCTTC	CASRKLGTPAYNEQFF
.	TRBV4-1	once	TRBJ1-5	TGCGCCAGCAGCCAAAAAGGGCGGGACCAGCCCCAGCATTTT	CASSQKGRDQPQHF
.	TRBV5-1	.	TRBJ2-7	TGCGCCAGCAGCTTGGAGGGAGATACGGGCGAGCAGTACTTC	CASSLEGDTGEQYF
TRBD2	TRBV3-1/TRBV3-2	.	TRBJ2-5	TGTGCCAGCCTAACTAGCGGGAGGGAGACCCAGTACTTC	CASLTSGRETQYF
.	TRBV2	.	TRBJ1-1	TGTGCCAGCATGAGGACCGAGGGGTACACTGAAGCTTTCTTT	CASMRTEGYTEAFF
TRBD1	TRBV7-2	.	TRBJ1-1	TGTGCCAGCAGCAGACCCGGGACAGGGTGGATTCAAGCTTTCTTT	CASSRPGTGWIQAFF
.	TRBV5-4	.	TRBJ1-2	TGTGCCAGCAGCTTGGAGGCAGATTATGGCTACACCTTC	CASSLEADYGYTF
TRBD1	TRBV5-1	.	TRBJ2-1	TGCGCCAGCACCCTCCTTTTGGGACAGCCTGGGAGACGGGCGAGTAATGAGCAGTTCTTC	CASTLLLGQPGRRASNEQFF
TRBD2	TRBV7-2	.	TRBJ2-2	TGTGCCAGCAGCTTCGCACTAGCGGGCCGACCGGGCACCGGGGAGCTGTTTTTT	CASSFALAGRPGTGELFF
.	TRBV28	.	TRBJ2-3	TGTGCCAGCAGTTTAAGTTTTACTGTGCCGGCAGATACGCAGTATTTT	CASSLSFTVPADTQYF
TRBD2	TRBV7-2	.	TRBJ2-4	TGTGCCAGCAGCCTCAGCGGGACTAGCGGGAGGGTGAACATTCAGTACTTC	CASSLSGTSGRVNIQYF
TRBD1	TRBV24-1	.	TRBJ2-2	TGTGCCACCAGTGACCCAGGGGGTTCGAACACCGGGGAGCTGTTTTTT	CATSDPGGSNTGELFF
.	TRBV25-1	.	TRBJ2-5	TGTGCCAGCAGTGAATATGGGGGGAGAGGCCAAGAGACCCAGTACTTC	CASSEYGGRGQETQYF
.	TRBV4-1	few	TRBJ2-1	TGCGCCAGCAGCCAAGGCCCCCTGTCGAATGAGCAGTTCTTC	CASSQGPLSNEQFF
.	TRBV7-3	.	TRBJ2-3	TGTGCCAGCAGCTTAATGCCTTCCACAGATACGCAGTATTTT	CASSLMPSTDTQYF
TRBD2	TRBV5-8	.	TRBJ2-5	TGTGCCAGCAGCTTGGGGCTAGCGGGAGCATCATGGGGGGAGACCCAGTACTTC	CASSLGLAGASWGETQYF
TRBD1	TRBV24-1	.	TRBJ1-6	TGTGCCACCAGTGATCGGACAGGAACCTATAATTCACCCCTCCACTTT	CATSDRTGTYNSPLHF
TRBD2	TRBV19	once	TRBJ2-4	TGTGCCAGTAGTATAGATCGTCTAGCGGGAGTAGCCAAAAACATTCAGTACTTC	CASSIDRLAGVAKNIQYF
TRBD2	TRBV7-9	.	TRBJ2-3	TGTGCCAGCAGCTTCGGGCCTAGCGGGAGGGAGGGCACAGATACGCAGTATTTT	CASSFGPSGREGTDTQYF
.	TRBV27	.	TRBJ1-6	TGTGCCAGCAGTTTAATGCCCATTTCACCCCTCCACTTT	CASSLMPISPLHF